This T cell receptor (beta chain) emerged from a study of blood T cell repertoires in COVID-19. Overall study context: Spain, Italy and the United States supplied samples that represented acute and convalescent COVID-19. Nucleic acid was either cDNA or gDNA, and it came from T cells, B-cell-depleted T cells, or PBMCs.

Some clones are missing from TCRdb's copy, which holds only in-frame ones; the method was immunoSEQ multiplex PCR. This repertoire shows a few hundred thousand clones, about nine tenths found once; its top ten account for about 4.1%. Germline V lookup: CDR1 SEHNR, CDR2 FQNEAQ (reference sequence). V gave up 5 bases and J gave up 2 bases, with 15 bases separating them. CDR3 length: 15 residues. This chain connects TRBV7-9 to TRBJ2-5, with D possibly being TRBD2 (7 bases). This TCR came from a man aged 45-65 years with acute or convalescent COVID-19. The sequenced sample consisted of peripheral blood. Written as DNA, the CDR3 is TGTGCCAGCAGCCGACCGGGGGGCGGTCAAGAGACCCAGTACTTC. This sequence encodes CASSRPGGGQETQYF. Variable domain in full (rest from reference TRBV7-9 and TRBJ2-5): DTGVSQNPRHKITKRGQNVTFRCDPISEHNRLYWYRQTLGQGPEFLTYFQNEAQLEKSRLLSDRFSAERPKGSFSTLEIQRTEQGDSAMYLCASSRPGGGQETQYFGPGTRLLVL.